This T cell receptor beta chain was documented in a study of blood T cell repertoires in COVID-19. Study information: PBMCs, B-cell-depleted T cells, or T cells were the source of the cDNA or gDNA that made up the material.

In the original analysis: For nucleated cells, counts were estimated from reference gene primer amplification. Assay used: immunoSEQ multiplex PCR; TCRdb lists only in-frame clones, some missing. Clone size and V and J calls were adopted from that table, with D and trimming inferred from the DNA. The data contain 170,000 or so clones, over 90% of them singletons. CDR3 length equals 14 residues. Trimming pared 5 bases from V and 2 bases from J, leaving 13 bases between. Germline V lookup: CDR1 MNHEY, CDR2 SMNVEV (reference sequence). The source is a man between 50 and 59 years old with acute or convalescent COVID-19. The rearrangement joins TRBV27 to TRBJ2-7, with D possibly being TRBD2 (5 bases). Specimen: peripheral blood. CDR3 sequence: CASSPGIRTYEQYF. The CDR3 DNA follows: TGTGCCAGCAGTCCCGGGATCCGCACCTACGAGCAGTACTTC.